This TCR beta chain was recorded in a study of shared clonotypes between healthy human individuals. General observations from the study: Relative to memory subsets, naive subsets generally showed larger estimated richness.

Deep-level running was used for the assay. Only in-frame clones appear in the TCRdb table, and some are missing; sequencing was by immunoSEQ multiplex PCR. The sample yields fewer than 200,000 clones, roughly 91% seen once. This clone was recorded only once. The antigen remains unidentified. This clonotype was obtained from a woman between 25 and 40 years old in good health. Sequenced sample: naive CD4+ T cells sorted from blood. Regarding subset: CD45RA+ positively selected.

CDR3 protein: CASSVQEYDYGYTF. DNA for the CDR3: TGTGCCAGCAGCGTGCAGGAGTATGACTATGGCTACACCTTC. The rearrangement joins TRBV9 to TRBJ1-2; D call uncertain. V was clipped by 2 bases and J by 3 bases, with 11 bases between them. The germline gives CDR1 SGDLS, CDR2 YYNGEE. This CDR3 contains 14 residues.